This record looks at one T cell receptor beta chain sequence and its context. The source of the sample is a study of blood T cell repertoires in COVID-19. Study background: From T cells, B-cell-depleted T cells, or PBMCs came the material, which was cDNA or gDNA.

Original data processing: Reference gene primer amplification gave estimated nucleated cell counts. Sequenced by immunoSEQ multiplex PCR; TCRdb stores in-frame clones only, minus some. That table is the source of V, J and clone size, and D and trimming were worked out from the DNA. The repertoire holds approximately 400,000 clones, with around 88% as singletons. V gave up 2 bases and J gave up 4 bases; unmatched junction bases: 4. Germline V lookup: CDR1 MNHNS, CDR2 SASEGT. The CDR3 is made up of 15 amino acids. The origin of this receptor is a woman aged 45-65 years with COVID-19, enrolled during active disease. This chain uses TRBV6-1 with TRBJ2-7; 11 nucleotides agree with TRBD2. The sample taken for sequencing was peripheral blood. The CDR3 loop is CASSERLAGGYEQYF. The CDR3 bases are TGTGCCAGCAGTGAAAGGCTAGCGGGGGGTTACGAGCAGTACTTC.